A single sample gave rise to the 11 T cell receptor beta chains below, sequenced in a study of T cell responses to AZD1222 COVID-19 vaccine. Repertoires were generated with immunoSEQ multiplex PCR, while TCRdb's copy carries only in-frame clones and drops some. The sample yields approximately 25,000 clones, about 90% seen once. The starting material was peripheral blood, obtained 28 days after the second AZD1222 dose. All receptors derive from an adult who received the AZD1222 COVID-19 vaccine.

This rearrangement joins TRBV5-1 to TRBJ1-1; D might be TRBD1 (5 bases). This CDR3 contains 14 residues. The germline V and J ends were trimmed by 3 bases and 0 bases, with 9 bases remaining between them. The germline V gene has CDR1 SGHRS and CDR2 YFSETQ. CDR3 coding DNA: TGCGCCAGCAGCTCGGGACTGGTGAACACTGAAGCTTTCTTT. Protein product: CASSSGLVNTEAFF.

The rearrangement links TRBV5-1 to TRBJ2-7; D remains unclear. Germline CDR1 reads SGHRS; CDR2 reads YFSETQ. The V end lost 1 base, the J end lost 6 bases, and 11 bases lay between the germline ends. There are 13 residues in the CDR3. The CDR3 spells CASSLSNGAEQYF. CDR3 coding DNA: TGCGCCAGCAGCTTGTCGAATGGAGCCGAGCAGTACTTC.

J is TRBJ2-7 and V is TRBV4-1; D uncertain. CDR1 is MGHRA and CDR2 is YSYEKL in the germline V gene. The CDR3 extends over 16 amino acids. With 0 bases removed from V and 0 bases from J, the gap between germline ends came to 12 bases. The CDR3 sequence: CASSQEWQYNSYEQYF. The CDR3 DNA reads TGCGCCAGCAGCCAAGAGTGGCAGTATAACTCCTACGAGCAGTACTTC.

This clone has only one observation. V usage is TRBV6-6 and J usage is TRBJ1-2, with D possibly matching TRBD1 (6 bases). From germline, CDR1 is MNHNY and CDR2 SVGAGI (reference sequence). Trimming stripped 5 bases from V and 4 bases from J, with 17 bases between. This CDR3 is built from 15 residues. The CDR3 nucleotides are TGTGCCAGCAGTAACCCTACCGGGACACCCTATGGCTACACCTTC. This encodes CASSNPTGTPYGYTF.

J is TRBJ1-5 and V is TRBV19, with 8 bases identical to TRBD1. V dropped 6 bases and J dropped 4; count of bases not matched to a gene: 5. Germline V gene sequence: CDR1 LNHDA, CDR2 SQIVND (reference sequence). The CDR3 contains 14 residues. CDR3 protein: CASSVDRGNQPQHF. In DNA, the CDR3 is TGTGCCAGTAGCGTAGACAGGGGAAATCAGCCCCAGCATTTT.

This clone was counted only a few times. This rearrangement joins TRBV5-1 to TRBJ1-5; possible D gene TRBD1, 6 bases. Germline lookup yields CDR1 SGHRS and CDR2 YFSETQ. Trimming removed 3 bases at V and 4 bases at J, with 11 bases between. This CDR3 has 14 residues. The CDR3, as DNA: TGCGCCAGCAGCTCCGGGGGCTTGAATCAGCCCCAGCATTTT. Protein sequence: CASSSGGLNQPQHF. Based on the CDR3 plus reference TRBV5-1 and TRBJ1-5, the full variable domain is KAGVTQTPRYLIKTRGQQVTLSCSPISGHRSVSWYQQTPGQGLQFLFEYFSETQRNKGNFPGRFSGRQFSNSRSEMNVSTLELGDSALYLCASSSGGLNQPQHFGDGTRLSIL.

As DNA, the CDR3 is TGTGCCAGCAGTCCCCGGACAGGGAGGAATGGCTACACCTTC. This encodes CASSPRTGRNGYTF. The V call is TRBV27, the J call TRBJ1-2, with TRBD1 matching 8 bases. Trimming took 5 bases from V and 6 from J; bases not matched to a gene: 8. CDR3 length equals 14 residues. Germline V gene sequence: CDR1 MNHEY, CDR2 SMNVEV (reference sequence).

The chain joins TRBV27 to TRBJ1-5; D is ambiguous. The germline V gene has CDR1 MNHEY and CDR2 SMNVEV (reference sequence). V was trimmed by 4 bases and J by 0 bases, leaving 7 bases between them. CDR3 length: 14 amino acids. The CDR3 DNA sequence: TGTGCCAGCAGTTACGGGGATAGCAATCAGCCCCAGCATTTT. It specifies CASSYGDSNQPQHF.

This rearrangement joins TRBV7-2 to TRBJ1-1; D is unclear. In germline, CDR1 is SGHTA, CDR2 FQGNSA. The CDR3 is 13 residues long. The germline V and J ends were trimmed by 5 bases and 1 base, with 8 bases remaining between them. CDR3 bases: TGTGCCAGCAGCCATGGGCAGAACACTGAAGCTTTCTTT. Protein: CASSHGQNTEAFF.

The chain joins TRBV7-6 to TRBJ1-6; D remains ambiguous. Per the germline V gene, CDR1 is SGHVS and CDR2 is FNYEAQ. Trimming removed 4 bases from V and 7 bases from J, with 14 bases in between. CDR3 length: 15 residues. The DNA of the CDR3 is TGTGCCAGCAGCTCCGGGCCCAATTTCAATTCACCCCTCCACTTT. It translates to CASSSGPNFNSPLHF.

The V and J genes are TRBV5-1 and TRBJ1-3; no clear D gene. Trimming removed 2 bases from V and 0 bases from J, with 12 bases in between. This CDR3 has 16 amino acids. CDR1 SGHRS and CDR2 YFSETQ come from the germline V gene. CDR3 residues: CASSFTYFSSGNTIYF. The CDR3, as DNA: TGCGCCAGCAGCTTCACATACTTCTCCTCTGGAAACACCATATATTTT.